A single sample gave rise to the 5 T cell receptor beta chains below, sequenced in a study of blood T cell repertoires in COVID-19. Measured with immunoSEQ multiplex PCR; TCRdb has only the in-frame clones, and not every one. The sample comprises some 40,000 clones, roughly three quarters of which are singletons, and 15% to 20% rests with the top ten. Sequencing was carried out using peripheral blood. These receptor sequences come from a man between 65 and 85 years old with acute or convalescent COVID-19.

The chain combines TRBV7-9 with TRBJ1-1; 7 bases align to TRBD1. Germline CDR1 is SEHNR and CDR2 is FQNEAQ (reference sequence). With 5 bases clipped from V and 3 bases from J, the junction kept 6 bases outside the gene matches. The CDR3 covers 14 residues. The CDR3 reads CASSERTGYTEAFF. CDR3 sequence (DNA): TGTGCCAGCAGCGAACGGACAGGTTACACTGAAGCTTTCTTT. Full variable domain (outside the CDR3, taken from reference TRBV7-9 and TRBJ1-1): DTGVSQNPRHKITKRGQNVTFRCDPISEHNRLYWYRQTLGQGPEFLTYFQNEAQLEKSRLLSDRFSAERPKGSFSTLEIQRTEQGDSAMYLCASSERTGYTEAFFGQGTRLTVV.

The chain combines TRBV6-5 with TRBJ2-2, with 7 bases that match TRBD1. The CDR3 has 15 residues. The V gene's germline CDR1 is MNHEY and CDR2 SVGAGI. V shed 2 bases and J 4 bases; nucleotides not matched to a gene: 4. The CDR3 DNA is TGTGCCAGCAGTTACGAGCCAGGGGGCACCGGGGAGCTGTTTTTT. Translation: CASSYEPGGTGELFF.

This chain links TRBV7-6 with TRBJ2-3; 10 bases align to TRBD2. Trimming took 5 bases from V and 4 from J; bases not matched to a gene: 9. This CDR3 region has 16 residues. Per germline, CDR1 SGHVS and CDR2 FNYEAQ. DNA of the CDR3: TGTGCCAGCAGCCCTCAAGGGACTAGCGTCCCAGATACGCAGTATTTT. Its protein is CASSPQGTSVPDTQYF.

The CDR3 sequence is CASSFILATNNEQFF. The DNA for the CDR3 is TGTGCCAGCAGTTTTATTCTAGCGACAAACAATGAGCAGTTCTTC. The chain employs TRBV2 and TRBJ2-1; D is possibly TRBD2 (6 bases). Germline assignment: CDR1 SNHLY and CDR2 FYNNEI. V was pared by 5 bases and J by 5 bases, with 16 bases between. There are 15 residues in the CDR3. The full variable domain, in which reference TRBV2 and TRBJ2-1 provide the parts outside the CDR3, is EPEVTQTPSHQVTQMGQEVILRCVPISNHLYFYWYRQILGQKVEFLVSFYNNEISEKSEIFDDQFSVERPDGSNFTLKIRSTKLEDSAMYFCASSFILATNNEQFFGPGTRLTVL.

This clone was detected once. The J gene is TRBJ2-5, the V gene TRBV10-3, with D uncertain. The germline V and J ends were trimmed by 3 bases and 4 bases, with 9 bases remaining between them. Per the germline V gene, CDR1 is ENHRY and CDR2 is SYGVKD. The CDR3 has 13 residues. CDR3 sequence reads: CAISESGPETQYF. The CDR3 nucleotides read TGTGCCATCAGTGAATCGGGTCCAGAGACCCAGTACTTC.